This T cell receptor (beta chain) was captured in a study of shared clonotypes between healthy human individuals. Trimming removed 4 bases at V and 4 bases at J, with 11 bases between. This CDR3 comprises 12 residues. CDR1 GTSNPN and CDR2 SVGIG come from the germline V gene (reference sequence). Sequencing used immunoSEQ multiplex PCR; TCRdb keeps in-frame clones, though not all of them. The sample records a few hundred thousand clones, 60% to 80% being singletons. Sequencing was performed on memory CD4+ T cells sorted from blood. Indicated subset: CD45RA-negative fraction. This rearrangement joins TRBV30 to TRBJ2-7; D uncertain. This TCR came from a man younger than 45 in good health. The CDR3 loop is CAWNKRAYEQYF. CDR3 DNA sequence: TGTGCCTGGAATAAGCGAGCTTACGAGCAGTACTTC. Full variable domain (remainder filled in from reference TRBV30 and TRBJ2-7): SQTIHQWPATLVQPVGSPLSLECTVEGTSNPNLYWYRQAAGRGLQLLFYSVGIGQISSEVPQNLSASRPQDRQFILSSKKLLLSDSGFYLCAWNKRAYEQYFGPGTRLTVT.